This is a list of T cell receptor beta chains from one sample in a study of OX40 agonist ivuxolimab in advanced cancers. The assay was immunoSEQ multiplex PCR, and TCRdb's table has in-frame clones only and misses some. The data hold 100,000 or so clones, with less than 95% observed a single time. The sample was CD4+ or CD8+ T cells sorted from blood, taken in a trial of the OX40 agonist ivuxolimab. These receptors all stem from an adult with an advanced solid tumor such as melanoma, head and neck, liver or kidney cancer. The CDR3 runs from the conserved cysteine through the conserved F or W. The D gene is left open where the match is weak. The size entry is marked missing in some rows and otherwise reads once, few, many or a size class.

once TRBJ2-3 - TRBV7-2 TGTGCCAGCAGCTTAGGGGGCACGGGAGATACGCAGTATTTT CASSLGGTGDTQYF
- TRBJ1-5 - TRBV28 TGTGCCACCAAGGGAGGGGGATCGTATCAGCCCCAGCATTTT CATKGGGSYQPQHF
few TRBJ2-1 TRBD1 TRBV2 TGTGCCAGCAGGGGGACAGGGATTGGAATCGATGAGCAGTTCTTC CASRGTGIGIDEQFF
few TRBJ1-5 - TRBV19 TGTGCCAGTAGTGGCCTTTCGAATAGCAATCAGCCCCAGCATTTT CASSGLSNSNQPQHF
once TRBJ2-6 - TRBV6-4 TGTGCCAGCAGTGGGGGAGTGGGCAACGTCCTGACTTTC CASSGGVGNVLTF
- TRBJ2-7 - TRBV7-2 TGTGCCAGCAGCCAAGGACAGAAGCAGTACTTC CASSQGQKQYF
once TRBJ2-7 TRBD1 TRBV6-6 TGTGCCAGCAGTAGGGGACAGGGGGCCCCCTACGAGCAGTACTTC CASSRGQGAPYEQYF
- TRBJ1-5 - TRBV6-5 TGTGCCAGCAGTTACCCCAGGGCCCGCGGTCAGCCCCAGCATTTT CASSYPRARGQPQHF
- TRBJ2-1 - TRBV7-3 TGTGCCAGCAGCCCAGTCGCGACAACCTCCTACAATGAGCAGTTCTTC CASSPVATTSYNEQFF
- TRBJ2-7 - TRBV5-8 TGTGCCAGCAGCATCTCGGCCGATTACGAGCAGTACTTC CASSISADYEQYF
- TRBJ2-1 - TRBV7-8 TGTGCCAGCAGCTTACGGGTCGAGATTGAGCAGTTCTTC CASSLRVEIEQFF
few TRBJ1-2 TRBD1 TRBV6-5 TGTGCCAGCAGCCACGACAGGGGCTATGGCTACACCTTC CASSHDRGYGYTF
- TRBJ1-1 TRBD1 TRBV19 TGTGCCAGCTTCAGGGGGAATACTGAAGCTTTCTTT CASFRGNTEAFF
- TRBJ1-6 - TRBV27 TGTGCCAGCAGTCTCAGGGGTACACCCCTCCACTTT CASSLRGTPLHF
- TRBJ2-3 - TRBV14 TGTGCCAGCAGCCAAGAACTGGCTTTTAGGGATACGCAGTATTTT CASSQELAFRDTQYF
- TRBJ2-3 TRBD2 TRBV19 TGTGCCAGTAGTATTAAAGTCTCTAGCGGGAGCTCAGATACGCAGTATTTT CASSIKVSSGSSDTQYF
- TRBJ2-3 TRBD1 TRBV4-2 TGTGCCAGCAGCCCCAAGTCATCCAGGGGGCGAGATACGCAGTATTTT CASSPKSSRGRDTQYF
- TRBJ2-4 - TRBV7-2 TGTGCCAGCAGCTTAAGGGGGGACCTGGACGGAATACCCGGGAACATTCAGTACTTC CASSLRGDLDGIPGNIQYF
- TRBJ1-3 - TRBV6-6 TGTGCCAGCAGTGGTGGGGGGGTTGGAAACACCATATATTTT CASSGGGVGNTIYF
- TRBJ2-2 TRBD2 TRBV4-3 TGCGCCAGCAGCCAAGCCGGGACTAGATCTGGGGAGCTGTTTTTT CASSQAGTRSGELFF
- TRBJ2-5 TRBD1 TRBV6-5 TGTGCCAGCAGTTACTCGACAGGGCGCCGGGAGACCCAGTACTTC CASSYSTGRRETQYF
- TRBJ1-1 - TRBV6-5 TGTGCCAGCAGTTTTGACACTGAAGCTTTCTTT CASSFDTEAFF
- TRBJ2-1 - TRBV28 TGTGCCAGCAGTTTATGGCAGGGGCCTCTCAATGAGCAGTTCTTC CASSLWQGPLNEQFF